The 15 T cell receptor beta chains reported below all come from one sample, sequenced in a study of T cell changes during pregnancy in multiple sclerosis. Profiling relied on immunoSEQ multiplex PCR, and the TCRdb table lists in-frame clones only, not all of them. The top ten hold just over 2% of the sample, which has more than 90,000 clones, 85% to 95% seen once. The sample in question was peripheral blood, obtained after pregnancy. These receptors originate from a female donor with multiple sclerosis, enrolled in a pregnancy study.

The rearrangement joins TRBV7-9 to TRBJ2-7; D unclear. V was shortened by 0 bases and J by 1 base, with 7 bases between the two germline ends. Germline CDR1 and CDR2: SEHNR and FQNEAQ (reference sequence). There are 14 residues in the CDR3. The CDR3 reads CASSLARRSYEQYF. The CDR3 DNA follows: TGTGCCAGCAGCTTAGCTCGCAGATCCTACGAGCAGTACTTC.

This sequence joins TRBV6-1 and TRBJ2-1; no firm D call. The CDR3 is 14 amino acids. Trimming pared 1 base from V and 7 bases from J, leaving 11 bases between. Germline CDR1 and CDR2: MNHNS and SASEGT. In nucleotides, the CDR3 is TGTGCCAGCAGTGAAGGTGTACATTCTAATGAGCAGTTCTTC. Translated: CASSEGVHSNEQFF.

The chain couples TRBV7-6 to TRBJ2-3, with 8 bases aligning to TRBD2. Germline V CDR1 and CDR2: SGHVS, FNYEAQ. V lost 1 base, J lost 0 bases, and 3 bases stayed unmatched. The CDR3 is 16 amino acids. DNA of the CDR3: TGTGCCAGCAGCTTAGTGGGGACTAGTAGCACAGATACGCAGTATTTT. Residues: CASSLVGTSSTDTQYF.

The chain combines TRBV19 with TRBJ1-6; 7 bases are shared with TRBD1. Germline assignment: CDR1 LNHDA and CDR2 SQIVND (reference sequence). The CDR3 consists of 15 residues. Trimming at V came to 3 bases and at J to 10 bases, leaving 9 bases not matched to a gene. Here the CDR3 reads CASSMPDRAGSPLHF. CDR3 coding DNA: TGTGCCAGTAGTATGCCCGACAGGGCTGGGTCACCCCTCCACTTT.

V gene TRBV11-2 combines with J gene TRBJ1-5; D is ambiguous. CDR3 length equals 15 residues. V lost 1 base to trimming and J lost 1 base, with 8 bases between them. Germline CDR1 reads SGHAT; CDR2 reads FQNNGV. This CDR3 reads CASSLAWRSNQPQHF. The CDR3 DNA sequence: TGTGCCAGCAGCTTAGCTTGGAGGAGCAATCAGCCCCAGCATTTT.

This rearrangement joins TRBV7-6 to TRBJ2-3; TRBD2 aligns across 11 bases. The CDR3 is made up of 15 amino acids. Germline V gives CDR1 SGHVS, CDR2 FNYEAQ. The V gene end was trimmed by 5 bases and the J gene end by 3 bases; junction bases not matched to a gene: 4. CDR3 sequence (DNA): TGTGCCAGCAGCCCTTGGACTAGCGGGACAGATACGCAGTATTTT. This codes for CASSPWTSGTDTQYF.

This CDR3 reads CASSNLTGGTDTEAFF. DNA for the CDR3: TGTGCCAGCAGCAACCTCACGGGAGGGACTGACACTGAAGCTTTCTTT. V and J are TRBV11-2 and TRBJ1-1; the D gene is possibly TRBD1 (5 bases). The CDR3 extends over 16 amino acids. V was pared by 5 bases and J by 3 bases, with 19 bases between. Germline V gene data show CDR1 as SGHAT and CDR2 as FQNNGV.

V gene TRBV7-3 combines with J gene TRBJ2-7; 9 nucleotides agree with TRBD1. V lost 5 bases to trimming and J lost 5 bases; unmatched junction nucleotides: 7. The CDR3 totals 14 residues. In germline, CDR1 is SGHTA, CDR2 FQGTGA. Here the CDR3 DNA reads TGTGCCAGCAGCGAGACAGGGGGAAGGAACGAGCAGTACTTC. It specifies CASSETGGRNEQYF.

The gene calls are TRBV7-9 and TRBJ1-4; D remains ambiguous. V lost 7 bases, J lost 11 bases, and 17 bases lay in between. CDR1 is SEHNR, CDR2 FQNEAQ, per germline (reference sequence). This CDR3 has 13 amino acids. The CDR3, as DNA: TGTGCCAGCAACCAAGGGTCGGGGTGGAAACTGTTTTTT. Protein product: CASNQGSGWKLFF.

In nucleotides, the CDR3 is TGTGCCAGCAGTGATTCGGTGGGGGGAGCCAAAAACATTCAGTACTTC. This sequence encodes CASSDSVGGAKNIQYF. The chain employs TRBV2 and TRBJ2-4; D might be TRBD2 (6 bases). Germline CDR1 is SNHLY and CDR2 is FYNNEI. This CDR3 spans 16 amino acids. Trimming pared 3 bases from V and 0 bases from J, leaving 12 bases between.

The V call is TRBV2, the J call TRBJ2-7; D is possibly TRBD2 (5 bases). Per germline, CDR1 SNHLY and CDR2 FYNNEI. V was clipped by 8 bases and J by 2 bases, with 10 bases between them. CDR3 size: 12 residues. The CDR3 sequence is CASGGRTYEQYF. The CDR3, as DNA: TGTGCCAGCGGCGGGCGAACCTACGAGCAGTACTTC. Complete variable domain (other parts from reference TRBV2 and TRBJ2-7): EPEVTQTPSHQVTQMGQEVILRCVPISNHLYFYWYRQILGQKVEFLVSFYNNEISEKSEIFDDQFSVERPDGSNFTLKIRSTKLEDSAMYFCASGGRTYEQYFGPGTRLTVT.

The chain has TRBV6-5 and TRBJ1-2, with 7 bases lining up with TRBD1. J was trimmed by 6 bases and V by 2 bases; bases with no gene match: 6. Germline values: CDR1 MNHEY, CDR2 SVGAGI. CDR3 length: 14 amino acids. The CDR3 sequence: CASSYGQGVDGYTF. Here the CDR3 DNA reads TGTGCCAGCAGTTACGGGCAGGGGGTAGATGGCTACACCTTC.

The chain combines TRBV5-6 with TRBJ1-1, with a weak D call TRBD1 (5 bases). The germline V gene encodes CDR1 SGHDT and CDR2 YYEEEE. CDR3 length: 12 amino acids. V was clipped by 3 bases and J by 5 bases, with 8 bases between them. The CDR3 nucleotides are TGTGCCAGCAGCTGGGGGGGGACTGAAGCTTTCTTT. Translation gives CASSWGGTEAFF. The full variable domain, with the rest looked up from reference TRBV5-6 and TRBJ1-1, is DAGVTQSPTHLIKTRGQQVTLRCSPKSGHDTVSWYQQALGQGPQFIFQYYEEEERQRGNFPDRFSGHQFPNYSSELNVNALLLGDSALYLCASSWGGTEAFFGQGTRLTVV.

The chain joins TRBV11-3 to TRBJ2-7; the D gene is possibly TRBD1 (5 bases). Trimming shortened V by 5 bases and J by 9 bases, and 14 bases separated the two germline ends. CDR1 is SGHNT and CDR2 is YENEEA in the germline V gene. This CDR3 is 12 amino acids long. For the CDR3, the DNA is TGTGCCAGCAGCCCCAGGGTCCTGAGGCAGTACTTC. It translates to CASSPRVLRQYF.

This chain uses TRBV10-3 with TRBJ2-5, with 9 bases matching TRBD2. CDR1 and CDR2 from the germline V gene are ENHRY and SYGVKD. The V and J ends lost 10 bases and 1 base, in that order; junction bases with no gene match: 13. The CDR3 runs 16 residues. Here the CDR3 reads CATYDVAGAGQETQYF. In nucleotides, the CDR3 is TGTGCCACCTATGATGTAGCGGGAGCGGGCCAAGAGACCCAGTACTTC.